This entry features one TCR beta chain sequence. This clone was recorded once. The antigen it binds to is not known. The sample holds no much larger clone one base away, and base qualities are not on file. To sequence the TCRbeta CDR3 region, genomic DNA was isolated from the sorted cells. The immunoSEQ Assay was used for sequencing of TCRbeta CDR3 regions. Drawn from immuneACCESS, this table holds only the in-frame rearrangements with V and J called that TCRdb kept. Clones are partly lost; checked studies trace under half to an unresolved V gene and leave the rest unexplained. The sample table holds tens of thousands of clones, of which around 84% were seen once. The ten most abundant clones make up 6.5% of the sample. Reading the germline V gene gives CDR1 SQVTM and CDR2 ANQGSEA. Clipping removes 4 bases from V and 1 base from J, with 3 as the unmatched junction base count. Counted from cysteine to phenylalanine, this CDR3 has 14 amino acids. CDR3 DNA only is kept here, 42 bases in frame from base 1.

The data were taken from a study of OX40 agonist ivuxolimab in advanced cancers. Study-level background: Ivuxolimab was an agonistic, fully human IgG2 monoclonal antibody directed against OX40 (CD134), a costimulatory receptor. Prior anti-PD-1, anti-PD-L1 or anti-CTLA-4 therapy was permitted, and checkpoint inhibitors had been received by roughly two fifths of dose-escalation patients. The paper covers the monotherapy dose-escalation part of the phase I ivuxolimab trial, which included N ≈ 57 patients. Partial responses occurred in three dose-escalation patients, of whom one had hepatocellular carcinoma and two had cutaneous melanoma. The dose-escalation cohort was 82.7% male with a mean age of approximately 60 years, ranging from roughly 20 to 80. Intravenous ivuxolimab was administered to patients every 2 weeks at six dose levels: 0.01, 0.1, 0.3, 1.5, 3 and 10 mg/kg. The point of sequencing TCRbeta in the periphery was to test whether ivuxolimab changed TCR sequence diversity and drove clonal T-cell expansion. Of the 50 to 55 dose-escalation patients, hepatocellular carcinoma was present in around 20, melanoma in around 15, renal cell carcinoma in 9 and head and neck cancer in 9. What the study reported, not specific to this receptor: Low levels of normalized T-cell clonal expansion were also seen in some patients who did not respond. On average, CD8+ T cells showed more expanded clones than CD4+ T cells after ivuxolimab. Clonal expansion of both CD4+ and CD8+ blood T cells was observed from baseline to week 6 at doses 0.1 to 3.0 mg/kg. The antigen specificity of the peripheral T cells that underwent clonal expansion was not determined. In the 0.1-3.0 mg/kg groups, partial responders were among the patients with the lowest normalized peripheral clonal expansion, particularly in CD8+ T cells.

Patients with autoimmune disease history or receiving systemic immunosuppression were excluded from the trial. In every dose cohort, peripheral blood was drawn for TCR sequencing at baseline, cycle 4 day 1, and cycle 7 day 1. Samples came from an open-label, multicenter, first-in-human phase I dose-escalation trial of ivuxolimab. Adults with locally advanced or metastatic melanoma, renal cell, hepatocellular, or head and neck squamous cell carcinoma were enrolled in the trial. Before TCR sequencing, CD4+ and CD8+ T cells were separately sorted from peripheral blood. The chain employs TRBV29-1 and TRBJ2-3, and 9 junctional nucleotides match TRBD2. This TCR derives from an adult with an advanced solid tumor such as melanoma, head and neck, liver or kidney cancer. This material consisted of CD4+ or CD8+ T cells sorted from blood, taken in a trial of the OX40 agonist ivuxolimab. The CDR3 is CSVVRLAGTDTQYF. The DNA is as follows: TGCAGCGTTGTTCGACTAGCGGGCACAGATACGCAGTATTTT.